These T cell receptor beta chains were read from a single sample in a study of spatial heterogeneity in lung cancer. TCRdb re-derived calls from the 5' RACE reads in MiXCR, one entry per CDR3 protein. The sample has some 120,000 distinct CDR3 sequences; 9.5% to 15% are singletons. This specimen consisted of PBMCs, obtained at follow-up. The source is a male donor with early-stage non-small cell lung cancer. The CDR3 runs from the conserved cysteine through the conserved F or W.

CDR3: CASSSMRGGQETQYF; V: TRBV27
CDR3: CSATEWDGYGYTF; V: TRBV20-1
CDR3: CASSFAGGIEQYF; V: TRBV5-4
CDR3: CSARGLRGTEAFF; V: TRBV20-1
CDR3: CSVHRGLGQPQHF; V: TRBV20-1
CDR3: CASSSRPGQGSAFF; V: TRBV9
CDR3: CSARPQITDTQYF; V: TRBV20-1
CDR3: CASSLGGITDTQYF; V: TRBV5-1
CDR3: CATSDPGFTEAFF; V: TRBV24-1
CDR3: CSAPQRGSSYNSPLHF; V: TRBV20-1
CDR3: CSVDNQNTGELFF; V: TRBV29-1
CDR3: CASTLGTGGQPQHF; V: TRBV12-3/TRBV12-4
CDR3: CASRLTGEGGNQPQHF; V: TRBV6-5